A selection of T cell receptor beta chains follows, all from one sample in a study of T cell responses to AZD1222 COVID-19 vaccine. TCRdb's copy holds only in-frame clones and misses some; the assay was immunoSEQ multiplex PCR. The table includes about 170,000 clones, roughly 89% detected once. Sequenced material: peripheral blood, taken 28 days after the second AZD1222 dose. All receptors come from an adult who received the AZD1222 COVID-19 vaccine. CDR3s include the opening cysteine and the closing phenylalanine or tryptophan. The D gene is left open where the match is weak. The size field is filled for only some rows; it gives once, few, many or a size class.

j_call: TRBJ1-1
clone_size: NA
d_call: NA
v_call: TRBV5-4
cdr3_nt: TGTGCCAGCAGCTTGATGTTGGGGGTTTACCGTGAAGCTTTCTTT
cdr3_aa: CASSLMLGVYREAFF

j_call: TRBJ2-2
clone_size: NA
d_call: NA
v_call: TRBV12-5
cdr3_nt: TGTGCTAGTGGTTTGGGACCAAAGATAGAATCGAACACCGGGGAGCTGTTTTTT
cdr3_aa: CASGLGPKIESNTGELFF

j_call: TRBJ1-1
clone_size: few
d_call: NA
v_call: TRBV19
cdr3_nt: TGTGCCTCGGGGCTGATGAACACTGAAGCTTTCTTT
cdr3_aa: CASGLMNTEAFF

j_call: TRBJ1-4
clone_size: NA
d_call: NA
v_call: TRBV5-1
cdr3_nt: TGCGCCAGCAGTCTTGGTTCAGGGTACGGTGAAAAACTGTTTTTT
cdr3_aa: CASSLGSGYGEKLFF

j_call: TRBJ1-6
clone_size: NA
d_call: NA
v_call: TRBV10-2
cdr3_nt: TGCGCCAGCAGTGAGTCCTCGGGGTCTTGGGGTTCACCCCTCCACTTT
cdr3_aa: CASSESSGSWGSPLHF

j_call: TRBJ1-1
clone_size: NA
d_call: NA
v_call: TRBV5-1
cdr3_nt: TGCGCCAGCAGCTTAGACAGGACGAACACTGAAGCTTTCTTT
cdr3_aa: CASSLDRTNTEAFF

j_call: TRBJ1-6
clone_size: NA
d_call: NA
v_call: TRBV5-5
cdr3_nt: TGTGCCAGCAGCCGTGGTCCGGAGGGACAATCACCCCTCCACTTT
cdr3_aa: CASSRGPEGQSPLHF

j_call: TRBJ1-2
clone_size: NA
d_call: NA
v_call: TRBV2
cdr3_nt: TGTGCCAGCAGTGGGGTCCGGGATTGGAACTATGGCTACACCTTC
cdr3_aa: CASSGVRDWNYGYTF

j_call: TRBJ1-6
clone_size: few
d_call: TRBD1
v_call: TRBV19
cdr3_nt: TGTGCCAGTAGTTTTGGGACAGGGAATAATTCACCCCTCCACTTT
cdr3_aa: CASSFGTGNNSPLHF

j_call: TRBJ1-6
clone_size: once
d_call: NA
v_call: TRBV30
cdr3_nt: TGTGCCTGGAGGACAGTTACTCCTAATTCACCCCTCCACTTT
cdr3_aa: CAWRTVTPNSPLHF

j_call: TRBJ2-6
clone_size: NA
d_call: TRBD1
v_call: TRBV19
cdr3_nt: TGTGCCAGTAGTAGCCCGCCGGGACAGGGGAGCTCTGGGGCCAACGTCCTGACTTTC
cdr3_aa: CASSSPPGQGSSGANVLTF

j_call: TRBJ2-3
clone_size: NA
d_call: NA
v_call: TRBV7-2
cdr3_nt: TGTGCCAGCAGCTTTCGAGCTACCACAGATACGCAGTATTTT
cdr3_aa: CASSFRATTDTQYF

j_call: TRBJ1-1
clone_size: once
d_call: TRBD1
v_call: TRBV10-2
cdr3_nt: TGCGCCAGCAGTGCGACAGGGGTGGGGACCACTGAAGCTTTCTTT
cdr3_aa: CASSATGVGTTEAFF

j_call: TRBJ1-5
clone_size: NA
d_call: TRBD1
v_call: TRBV5-1
cdr3_nt: TGCGCCAGCAGCTTGGCGGGGGACAGGGCTCAGCCCCAGCATTTT
cdr3_aa: CASSLAGDRAQPQHF

j_call: TRBJ2-3
clone_size: NA
d_call: NA
v_call: TRBV7-9
cdr3_nt: TGTGCCAGCAGCTCTACAGGGCAGGAAGATACGCAGTATTTT
cdr3_aa: CASSSTGQEDTQYF

j_call: TRBJ2-1
clone_size: NA
d_call: TRBD1
v_call: TRBV19
cdr3_nt: TGTGCCAGTAGTATTCTAGGGGGCGGTTACAATGAGCAGTTCTTC
cdr3_aa: CASSILGGGYNEQFF

j_call: TRBJ1-5
clone_size: NA
d_call: NA
v_call: TRBV27
cdr3_nt: TGTGCCAGCAGTTTATCCGCCTTTAGCAATCAGCCCCAGCATTTT
cdr3_aa: CASSLSAFSNQPQHF

j_call: TRBJ2-7
clone_size: NA
d_call: TRBD1
v_call: TRBV5-1
cdr3_nt: TGCGCCAGCAGCCCAGGGACAGATGGCTCCTACGAGCAGTACTTC
cdr3_aa: CASSPGTDGSYEQYF

j_call: TRBJ2-7
clone_size: NA
d_call: TRBD1
v_call: TRBV7-9
cdr3_nt: TGTGCCAGCAGACTGACCGGGACAGGTAGTTACGAGCAGTACTTC
cdr3_aa: CASRLTGTGSYEQYF

j_call: TRBJ1-6
clone_size: once
d_call: NA
v_call: TRBV5-8
cdr3_nt: TGTGCCAGCAGCCGGGGCCGCGCCAGGGGCCTTAATTCACCCCTCCACTTT
cdr3_aa: CASSRGRARGLNSPLHF

j_call: TRBJ1-2
clone_size: few
d_call: TRBD1
v_call: TRBV7-9
cdr3_nt: TGTGCCAGCAGCTTAGGTTTTTCGGACAGGGTGGGCGGCTACACCTTC
cdr3_aa: CASSLGFSDRVGGYTF

j_call: TRBJ1-6
clone_size: NA
d_call: NA
v_call: TRBV29-1
cdr3_nt: TGCAGCGTTGTCCAAGGGCCGAATTCACCCCTCCACTTT
cdr3_aa: CSVVQGPNSPLHF

j_call: TRBJ2-6
clone_size: NA
d_call: NA
v_call: TRBV5-8
cdr3_nt: TGTGCCAGCAGCTTGGGGGCGCGTCGGAACTCTGGGGCCAACGTCCTGACTTTC
cdr3_aa: CASSLGARRNSGANVLTF

j_call: TRBJ1-1
clone_size: once
d_call: NA
v_call: TRBV27
cdr3_nt: TGTGCCAGCAGTTTATCGTGGCAGGGATTGAACACTGAAGCTTTCTTT
cdr3_aa: CASSLSWQGLNTEAFF

j_call: TRBJ2-3
clone_size: NA
d_call: TRBD2
v_call: TRBV18
cdr3_nt: TGTGCCAGCTCACTAACTAGCGGGGGAACAGATACGCAGTATTTT
cdr3_aa: CASSLTSGGTDTQYF

j_call: TRBJ1-5
clone_size: once
d_call: NA
v_call: TRBV2
cdr3_nt: TGTGCCAGCAGGCAGATGGATCAGCCCCAGCATTTT
cdr3_aa: CASRQMDQPQHF

j_call: TRBJ2-1
clone_size: NA
d_call: TRBD2
v_call: TRBV19
cdr3_nt: TGTGCCAGTAGTGGGACCCGCGGGGGGGCCTACAATGAGCAGTTCTTC
cdr3_aa: CASSGTRGGAYNEQFF

j_call: TRBJ2-2
clone_size: NA
d_call: NA
v_call: TRBV5-1
cdr3_nt: TGCGCCAGCAGCTTGGGTGAGGGAACTTCCGGGGAGCTGTTTTTT
cdr3_aa: CASSLGEGTSGELFF

j_call: TRBJ2-4
clone_size: NA
d_call: NA
v_call: TRBV19
cdr3_nt: TGTGCCAGTAGTATAGTAGGTAGCCCCGGCATTCAGTACTTC
cdr3_aa: CASSIVGSPGIQYF

j_call: TRBJ1-4
clone_size: NA
d_call: NA
v_call: TRBV5-1
cdr3_nt: TGCGCCAGCAGCTCCCCTGACGGCCCTAATGAAAAACTGTTTTTT
cdr3_aa: CASSSPDGPNEKLFF

j_call: TRBJ2-2
clone_size: NA
d_call: NA
v_call: TRBV2
cdr3_nt: TGTGCCAGCAGTGATTTCCGGAGATGGCGGGTCGGGGAGCTGTTTTTT
cdr3_aa: CASSDFRRWRVGELFF

j_call: TRBJ1-1
clone_size: NA
d_call: NA
v_call: TRBV15
cdr3_nt: TGTGCCACCAGCTCCCGACGGGGGGGGAGCACTGAAGCTTTCTTT
cdr3_aa: CATSSRRGGSTEAFF

j_call: TRBJ1-5
clone_size: NA
d_call: NA
v_call: TRBV28
cdr3_nt: TGTGCCAGCCGCCGCGATCGCAATCAGCCCCAGCATTTT
cdr3_aa: CASRRDRNQPQHF